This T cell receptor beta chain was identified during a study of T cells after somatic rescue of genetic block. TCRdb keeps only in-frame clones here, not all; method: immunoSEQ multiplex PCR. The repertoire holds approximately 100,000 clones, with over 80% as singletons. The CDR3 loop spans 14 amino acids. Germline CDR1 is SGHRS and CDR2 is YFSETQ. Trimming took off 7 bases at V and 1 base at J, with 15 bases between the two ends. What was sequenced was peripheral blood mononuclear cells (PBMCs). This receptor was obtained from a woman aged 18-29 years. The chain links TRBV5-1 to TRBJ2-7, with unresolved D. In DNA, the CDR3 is TGCGCCAGCGCAGCTTTGGACGGGTCCTACGAGCAGTACTTC. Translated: CASAALDGSYEQYF. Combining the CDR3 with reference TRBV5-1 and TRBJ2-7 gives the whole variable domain KAGVTQTPRYLIKTRGQQVTLSCSPISGHRSVSWYQQTPGQGLQFLFEYFSETQRNKGNFPGRFSGRQFSNSRSEMNVSTLELGDSALYLCASAALDGSYEQYFGPGTRLTVT.